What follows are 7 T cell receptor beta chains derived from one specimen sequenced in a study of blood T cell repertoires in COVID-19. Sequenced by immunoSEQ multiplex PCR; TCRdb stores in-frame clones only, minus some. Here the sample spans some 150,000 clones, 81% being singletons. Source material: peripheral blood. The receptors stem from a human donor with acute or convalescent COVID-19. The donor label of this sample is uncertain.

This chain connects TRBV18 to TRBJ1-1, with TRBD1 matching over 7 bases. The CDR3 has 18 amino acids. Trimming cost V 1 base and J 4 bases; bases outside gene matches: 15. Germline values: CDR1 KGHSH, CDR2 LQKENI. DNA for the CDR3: TGTGCCAGCTCACCACGGGTGGGGCTACAGGACAGGAGCACTGAAGCTTTCTTT. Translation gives CASSPRVGLQDRSTEAFF.

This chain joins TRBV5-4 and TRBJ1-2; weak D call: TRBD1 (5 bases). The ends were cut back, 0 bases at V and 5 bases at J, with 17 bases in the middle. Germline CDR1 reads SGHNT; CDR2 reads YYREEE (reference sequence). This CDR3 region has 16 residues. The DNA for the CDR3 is TGTGCCAGCAGCTTGGAAGGGTCCCGGGGGATTTATGGCTACACCTTC. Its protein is CASSLEGSRGIYGYTF.

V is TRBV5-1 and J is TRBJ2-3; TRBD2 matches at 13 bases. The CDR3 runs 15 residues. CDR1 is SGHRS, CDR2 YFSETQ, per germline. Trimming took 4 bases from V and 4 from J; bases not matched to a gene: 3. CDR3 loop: CASSAGTSGADTQYF. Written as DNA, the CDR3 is TGCGCCAGCAGCGCCGGGACTAGCGGGGCAGATACGCAGTATTTT.

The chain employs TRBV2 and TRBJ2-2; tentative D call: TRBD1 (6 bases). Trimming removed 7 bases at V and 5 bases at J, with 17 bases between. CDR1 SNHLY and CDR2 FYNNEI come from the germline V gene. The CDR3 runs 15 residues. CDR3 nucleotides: TGTGCCAGCACCTTCTGGACAGTTGGGACCGGGGAGCTGTTTTTT. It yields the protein CASTFWTVGTGELFF.

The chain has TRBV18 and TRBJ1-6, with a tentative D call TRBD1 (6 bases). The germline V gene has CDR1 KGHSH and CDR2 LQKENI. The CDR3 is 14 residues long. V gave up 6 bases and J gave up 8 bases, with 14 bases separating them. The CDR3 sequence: CASSPPHRDSPLHF. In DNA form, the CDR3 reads TGTGCCAGCTCGCCCCCCCACAGGGATTCACCCCTCCACTTT.

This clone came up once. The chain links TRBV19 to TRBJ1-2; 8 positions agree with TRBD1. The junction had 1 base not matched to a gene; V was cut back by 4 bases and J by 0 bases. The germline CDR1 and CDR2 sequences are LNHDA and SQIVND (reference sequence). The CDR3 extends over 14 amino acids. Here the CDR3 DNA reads TGTGCCAGTAGTACAGGGGGCGCTAACTATGGCTACACCTTC. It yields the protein CASSTGGANYGYTF.

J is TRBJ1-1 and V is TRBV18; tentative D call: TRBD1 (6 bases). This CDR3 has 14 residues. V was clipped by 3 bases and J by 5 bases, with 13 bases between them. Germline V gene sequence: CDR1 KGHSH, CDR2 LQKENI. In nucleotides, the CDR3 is TGTGCCAGCTCACCTAACGAGGGGGGGACTGAAGCTTTCTTT. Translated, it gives CASSPNEGGTEAFF. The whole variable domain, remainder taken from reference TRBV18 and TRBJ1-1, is NAGVMQNPRHLVRRRGQEARLRCSPMKGHSHVYWYRQLPEEGLKFMVYLQKENIIDESGMPKERFSAEFPKEGPSILRIQQVVRGDSAAYFCASSPNEGGTEAFFGQGTRLTVV.